This is a list of T cell receptor beta chains from one sample in a study of blood T cell repertoires in COVID-19. Assay: immunoSEQ multiplex PCR; the TCRdb copy retains only in-frame clones and omits some. Here the sample spans roughly 140,000 clones, around 80% being singletons. The source material was peripheral blood. The receptors were sampled from a man aged 60-69 years with acute or convalescent COVID-19. Both conserved end residues are part of each CDR3. D genes are given only for firm matches. Not all rows give a size; the values are once, few, many and, for expanded clones, a class.

j_gene,abundance,d_gene,v_gene,CDR3nt,CDR3aa
TRBJ2-5,-,TRBD1,TRBV2,TGTGCCAGCAGTGCCCAGGGGGCGGGAGAGACCCAGTACTTC,CASSAQGAGETQYF
TRBJ2-3,-,-,TRBV3-1/TRBV3-2,TGTGCCAGCAGCCCATCGCCTAGGGGGGATACGCAGTATTTT,CASSPSPRGDTQYF
TRBJ1-1,-,-,TRBV7-3,TGTGCCAGCAGCCTGCAGGAGAACACTGAAGCTTTCTTT,CASSLQENTEAFF
TRBJ1-1,-,TRBD1,TRBV4-2,TGTGCCAGCAGCCAAGAACAGGGGGATAACACTGAAGCTTTCTTT,CASSQEQGDNTEAFF
TRBJ1-3,-,-,TRBV4-1,TGCGCCAGCAGCCCCCTTGGAGGGGCCTTCTCTGGAAACACCATATATTTT,CASSPLGGAFSGNTIYF
TRBJ2-7,-,-,TRBV5-5,TGTGCCAGCAGCTTGGCGGGACTCTACGAGCAGTACTTC,CASSLAGLYEQYF
TRBJ2-1,-,-,TRBV6-5,TGTGCCAGCAGTTTTCGAAACCCTGCTAACAATGAGCAGTTCTTC,CASSFRNPANNEQFF
TRBJ2-3,-,-,TRBV7-2,TGTGCCAGCAGCTTGCCGGGAGAGGCAGATACGCAGTATTTT,CASSLPGEADTQYF
TRBJ2-3,few,TRBD1,TRBV6-5,TGTGCCAGCAGGCCATCGACAGGGAGCACAGATACGCAGTATTTT,CASRPSTGSTDTQYF
TRBJ2-7,-,-,TRBV2,TGTGCCAGCAGTTACACAGGGTCGGGCGAGCAGTACTTC,CASSYTGSGEQYF
TRBJ1-5,-,TRBD1,TRBV7-8,TGTGCCAGCAGCTTAGGTGGCAGGGGGCTCAATCAGCCCCAGCATTTT,CASSLGGRGLNQPQHF
TRBJ2-7,once,TRBD2,TRBV6-5,TGTGCCAGCAGCATGGGAGGGACTGGCTACGAGCAGTACTTC,CASSMGGTGYEQYF
TRBJ2-7,-,-,TRBV28,TGTGCCAGCACGACCTTTGGGGAGGCCTACGAGCAGTACTTC,CASTTFGEAYEQYF
TRBJ2-7,-,-,TRBV4-1,TGCGCCAGCAGCGCCCGGGACACTTTCTCCTACGAGCAGTACTTC,CASSARDTFSYEQYF
TRBJ2-1,-,TRBD2,TRBV4-2,TGTGCCAGCAGCCAAGAACTTGCCACTAGCGGGAATGAGCAGTTCTTC,CASSQELATSGNEQFF
TRBJ1-3,-,TRBD1,TRBV7-2,TGTGCCAGCAGCTCGGACAGGGGAAACACCATATATTTT,CASSSDRGNTIYF
TRBJ1-2,-,TRBD1,TRBV5-6,TGTGCCAGCAGCTTGTTGAGGACAGGCCAATATTCATTC,CASSLLRTGQYSF
TRBJ2-1,-,TRBD2,TRBV7-3,TGTGCCAGCAGCTTAGGGACTAGACCCGCGGAGCAGTTCTTC,CASSLGTRPAEQFF
TRBJ2-1,-,-,TRBV27,TGTGCCAGCGGAAACAGGGGGAGGGATGAGCAGTTCTTC,CASGNRGRDEQFF
TRBJ1-3,-,TRBD1,TRBV5-5,TGTGCCAGCAGCCGTGACAGGGGGGCATCTGGAAACACCATATATTTT,CASSRDRGASGNTIYF
TRBJ1-4,-,TRBD1,TRBV7-9,TGTGCCAGCAGCTTATGGACAGGGCCCGAGAGTGAAAAACTGTTTTTT,CASSLWTGPESEKLFF
TRBJ1-2,-,TRBD1,TRBV14,TGTGCCAGCAGCCAGACTGGACAGGGTACGGTCTATGGCTACACCTTC,CASSQTGQGTVYGYTF
TRBJ2-3,-,-,TRBV11-2,TGTGCCAGCAGCTTAGAAGGCGGCACTGGGTCTAAGCAGTATTTT,CASSLEGGTGSKQYF
TRBJ1-4,-,-,TRBV5-1,TGCGCCAGCAGCTTCGGGCAGGGTGGTAATGAAAAACTGTTTTTT,CASSFGQGGNEKLFF
TRBJ1-1,-,-,TRBV27,TGTGCCAGCAGCCCCGCCCTCGGGTCAAACACTGAAGCTTTCTTT,CASSPALGSNTEAFF
TRBJ1-3,-,-,TRBV9,TGTGCCAGCAGCCTCGACTCTATCACCATATATTTT,CASSLDSITIYF
TRBJ2-2,-,-,TRBV7-9,TGTGCCAGCAGTCGGACACCGAGGACCGGGGAGCTGTTTTTT,CASSRTPRTGELFF
TRBJ2-1,-,-,TRBV3-1/TRBV3-2,TGTGCCAGCAGCCAGTCCACTTTAACCTACAATGAGCAGTTCTTC,CASSQSTLTYNEQFF
TRBJ2-5,once,-,TRBV19,TGTGCCAGTAGTATTGACGGGGAGACCCAGTACTTC,CASSIDGETQYF
TRBJ1-1,-,TRBD1,TRBV5-5,TGTGCCAGCAGCTTAAACCCACAGGGGATAAAAGGCACTGAAGCTTTCTTT,CASSLNPQGIKGTEAFF
TRBJ1-3,-,-,TRBV7-9,TGTGCCAGCAGCTATGGGCAACCCGGCTCTGGAAACACCATATATTTT,CASSYGQPGSGNTIYF
TRBJ2-5,once,TRBD2,TRBV7-3,TGTGCCAGCAGCCCGCCGGGAGGGACCCAGTACTTC,CASSPPGGTQYF
TRBJ2-7,few,TRBD2,TRBV4-1,TGCGCCAGCAGCCAAAGGGGACTAGCGACCTCCTACGAGCAGTACTTC,CASSQRGLATSYEQYF
TRBJ2-3,-,-,TRBV19,TGTGCCAGTAGTAGCCAGGGCGTAGATACGCAGTATTTT,CASSSQGVDTQYF
TRBJ1-1,-,-,TRBV7-2,TGTGCCAGCAGCTCAACCCTATCCCGAAGGGGGACTGAAGCTTTCTTT,CASSSTLSRRGTEAFF
TRBJ2-1,-,-,TRBV9,TGTGCCAGCAGCGTATGGGGAGTGGGTGCCTACAATGAGCAGTTCTTC,CASSVWGVGAYNEQFF
TRBJ2-7,once,-,TRBV10-3,TGTGCCATCAGTGAAAGGGGTACTTCCTACGAGCAGTACTTC,CAISERGTSYEQYF
TRBJ2-3,-,TRBD1,TRBV28,TGTGCCAGCAGATCAGGGGGCTCAGATACGCAGTATTTT,CASRSGGSDTQYF
TRBJ1-1,-,TRBD1,TRBV10-3,TGTGCCATCAGGGGGACAGCACAGAACACTGAAGCTTTCTTT,CAIRGTAQNTEAFF
TRBJ2-7,-,TRBD1,TRBV2,TGTGCCAGCAGCGGGGGCCTAGGGACAGGGGGTACCTTCCGCTACGAGCAGTACTTC,CASSGGLGTGGTFRYEQYF
TRBJ2-7,few,TRBD2,TRBV7-2,TGTGCCAGCAGCCCCGGGACTAGCGGGAGCAGCGAGCAGTACTTC,CASSPGTSGSSEQYF
TRBJ2-3,-,-,TRBV7-9,TGTGCCAGCAGCCTCGGACTCAGGACTAGCACAGATACGCAGTATTTT,CASSLGLRTSTDTQYF
TRBJ1-5,-,-,TRBV6-5,TGTGCCAGCAGAGACAGAAATAGCAATCAGCCCCAGCATTTT,CASRDRNSNQPQHF
TRBJ1-2,-,-,TRBV5-1,TGCGCCAGCACCTTTTCCCCGACAGTGAACTATGGCTACACCTTC,CASTFSPTVNYGYTF
TRBJ1-5,-,TRBD1,TRBV27,TGTGCCAGCAGTCCCGGGACAGGGGAGCCCCAGCATTTT,CASSPGTGEPQHF
TRBJ2-1,-,-,TRBV25-1,TGTGCCAGCAGTGGCCTGCGGTTCTACAATGAGCAGTTCTTC,CASSGLRFYNEQFF
TRBJ2-5,-,TRBD1,TRBV5-1,TGCGCCAGCAGCATGGGGACAGGGGTAGGGGAAGAGACCCAGTACTTC,CASSMGTGVGEETQYF
TRBJ1-2,once,TRBD1,TRBV3-1/TRBV3-2,TGTGCCAGCAGCCCGGGACAGGGTCCATATGGCTACACCTTC,CASSPGQGPYGYTF
TRBJ1-1,-,-,TRBV2,TGTGCCAGCAGTGAACCGGGGTTGAACACTGAAGCTTTCTTT,CASSEPGLNTEAFF
TRBJ2-5,once,TRBD1,TRBV5-6,TGTGCCAGCAGCCGCGACAGGGGAGGAGAGACCCAGTACTTC,CASSRDRGGETQYF
TRBJ1-1,-,-,TRBV7-3,TGTGCCAGCAGCTTGATGGGTTCGGGGACTGAAGCTTTCTTT,CASSLMGSGTEAFF
TRBJ1-2,once,TRBD1,TRBV7-2,TGTGCCAGCAGCTTAGTGGTTGGGGCAGGGGGCGCCGCTGGTGGCTACACCTTC,CASSLVVGAGGAAGGYTF